This passage covers 10 T cell receptor beta chains from one sample sequenced in a study of technical replicates of blood from a handful of donors. The method was immunoSEQ multiplex PCR; TCRdb's version includes in-frame clones alone and lacks a portion of them. Among 70,000 to 90,000 clones listed, approximately 94% were seen once. Input material: T cells isolated from PBMCs. These receptor sequences come from a human donor in good health.

The chain is built from TRBV28 and TRBJ2-7; D is possibly TRBD2 (7 bases). The CDR3 extends over 13 amino acids. Germline loops: CDR1 MDHEN, CDR2 SYDVKM. V was shortened by 7 bases and J by 1 base, with 11 bases between the two germline ends. The CDR3 DNA reads TGTGCCAGCAAGGGGGGGTTTTCCTACGAGCAGTACTTC. Protein product: CASKGGFSYEQYF.

V is TRBV6-1 and J is TRBJ2-3, with 8 bases lining up with TRBD1. This CDR3 comprises 15 residues. V shed 4 bases and J 2 bases; nucleotides not matched to a gene: 5. Germline CDR1 MNHNS, CDR2 SASEGT. The CDR3 DNA follows: TGTGCCAGCAGTGTCCGGGACAGGCCCACAGATACGCAGTATTTT. Translation gives CASSVRDRPTDTQYF.

The V gene is TRBV5-6, the J gene TRBJ2-7, with D hard to call. Germline lookup yields CDR1 SGHDT and CDR2 YYEEEE. This CDR3 region has 13 residues. V was shortened by 4 bases and J by 4 bases, with 12 bases between the two germline ends. This CDR3 is CASSRPSWYEQYF. The CDR3 DNA reads as TGTGCCAGCAGCAGACCTAGTTGGTACGAGCAGTACTTC.

The chain uses TRBV30 and TRBJ2-4; TRBD2 aligns across 7 bases. Trimming took 1 base from V and 0 from J; bases not matched to a gene: 6. The CDR3 consists of 16 residues. CDR1 and CDR2 from the germline V gene are GTSNPN and SVGIG (reference sequence). CDR3 in amino acids: CAWSDLAGQAKNIQYF. The CDR3 DNA sequence: TGTGCCTGGAGTGATTTAGCGGGTCAAGCCAAAAACATTCAGTACTTC.

This chain links TRBV9 with TRBJ1-4; D is possibly TRBD1 (5 bases). This CDR3 has 14 amino acids. Trimming removed 4 bases at V and 5 bases at J, with 12 bases between. Germline values: CDR1 SGDLS, CDR2 YYNGEE. The CDR3 here is CASSTTGGNEKLFF. In DNA form, the CDR3 reads TGTGCCAGCAGCACCACCGGGGGGAATGAAAAACTGTTTTTT.

The chain is built from TRBV11-2 and TRBJ1-1, with 11 bases identical to TRBD1. Germline trimming cut 1 base from V and 6 bases from J; bases unmatched to any gene: 4. Germline assignment: CDR1 SGHAT and CDR2 FQNNGV. CDR3 length: 15 residues. The CDR3 sequence is CASSLATGQGAEAFF. The CDR3 nucleotides read TGTGCCAGCAGCTTAGCCACGGGACAGGGGGCTGAAGCTTTCTTT.

V is TRBV19 and J is TRBJ1-1, with 9 nucleotides matching TRBD1. Germline V gene data show CDR1 as LNHDA and CDR2 as SQIVND (reference sequence). The CDR3 has 14 amino acids. Losses at the gene ends were 6 bases for V and 1 base for J; bases not matched to a gene: 3. CDR3 sequence: CASRMDRGNTEAFF. CDR3 coding DNA: TGTGCCAGTAGAATGGACAGGGGGAACACTGAAGCTTTCTTT.

In nucleotides, the CDR3 is TGTGCCAGCAGCTTCCCAGGGATGAACACTGAAGCTTTCTTT. Its protein is CASSFPGMNTEAFF. V usage is TRBV11-3 and J usage is TRBJ1-1; tentative D call: TRBD1 (5 bases). Germline assignment: CDR1 SGHNT and CDR2 YENEEA. Trimming took off 3 bases at V and 0 bases at J, with 8 bases between the two ends. The CDR3 is 14 amino acids.

The chain joins TRBV5-6 to TRBJ2-3; 7 positions match TRBD2. The CDR3 runs 16 residues. The V gene's germline CDR1 is SGHDT and CDR2 YYEEEE. Trimming removed 4 bases from V and 4 bases from J; junction bases left unmatched: 12. The CDR3 sequence is CASSELPSGISDTQYF. The CDR3 DNA is TGTGCCAGCAGCGAGTTGCCTAGCGGAATATCAGATACGCAGTATTTT.

The genes are TRBV18 and TRBJ2-3; TRBD2 matches 9 bases. J was trimmed by 2 bases and V by 1 base; bases with no gene match: 1. The CDR3 sequence is 15 residues long. Germline V gene data show CDR1 as KGHSH and CDR2 as LQKENI. Here the CDR3 reads CASSPLAGATDTQYF. CDR3 bases: TGTGCCAGCTCACCACTAGCGGGAGCCACAGATACGCAGTATTTT.